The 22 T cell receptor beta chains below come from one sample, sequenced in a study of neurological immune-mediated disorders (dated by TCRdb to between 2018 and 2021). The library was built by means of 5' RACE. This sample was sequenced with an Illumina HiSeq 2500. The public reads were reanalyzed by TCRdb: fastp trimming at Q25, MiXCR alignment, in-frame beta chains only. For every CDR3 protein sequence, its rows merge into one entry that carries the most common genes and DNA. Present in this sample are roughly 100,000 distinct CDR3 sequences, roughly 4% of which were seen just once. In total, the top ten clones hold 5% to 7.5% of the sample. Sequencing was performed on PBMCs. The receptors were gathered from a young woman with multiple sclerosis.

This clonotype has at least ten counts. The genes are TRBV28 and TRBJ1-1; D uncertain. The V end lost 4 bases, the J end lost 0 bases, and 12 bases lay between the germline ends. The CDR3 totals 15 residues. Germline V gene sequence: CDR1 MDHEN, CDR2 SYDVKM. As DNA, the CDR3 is TGTGCCAGCAGTTCTCCAGGACTACTGAACACTGAAGCTTTCTTT. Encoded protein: CASSSPGLLNTEAFF. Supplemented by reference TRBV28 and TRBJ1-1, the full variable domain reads DVKVTQSSRYLVKRTGEKVFLECVQDMDHENMFWYRQDPGLGLRLIYFSYDVKMKEKGDIPEGYSVSREKKERFSLILESASTNQTSMYLCASSSPGLLNTEAFFGQGTRLTVV.

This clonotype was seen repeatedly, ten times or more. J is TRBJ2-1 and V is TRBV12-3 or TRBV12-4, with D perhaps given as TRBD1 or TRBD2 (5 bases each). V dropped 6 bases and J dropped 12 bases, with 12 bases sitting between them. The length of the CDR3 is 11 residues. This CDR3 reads CASRRGRTQFF. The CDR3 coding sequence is TGTGCCAGCAGACGGGGCCGGACGCAGTTCTTC.

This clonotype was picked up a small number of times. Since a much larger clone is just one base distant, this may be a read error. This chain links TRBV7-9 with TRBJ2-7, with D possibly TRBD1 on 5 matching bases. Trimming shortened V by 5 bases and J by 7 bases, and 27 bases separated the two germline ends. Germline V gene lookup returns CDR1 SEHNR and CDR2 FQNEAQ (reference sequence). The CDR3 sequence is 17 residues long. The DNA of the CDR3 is TGTGCCAGCAGCCACCCGAGCGTGGGAAAGGGGCCGGAGGAGCAGTACTTC. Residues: CASSHPSVGKGPEEQYF.

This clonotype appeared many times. CDR3 nucleotide sequence: TGTGCCAGCTCCTACGACGGGACCTATGGCTACACCTTC. It specifies CASSYDGTYGYTF. This chain joins TRBV18 and TRBJ1-2; tentatively, D is TRBD1 (5 bases). V lost 6 bases and J lost 4, with 12 bases in between. Germline values: CDR1 KGHSH, CDR2 LQKENI. The CDR3 totals 13 residues.

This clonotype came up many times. DNA for the CDR3: TGTGCCAGCAGCGCTGGGGGACTAGCCCCGGCAGATACGCAGTATTTT. Residues: CASSAGGLAPADTQYF. V usage is TRBV9 and J usage is TRBJ2-3; the match to TRBD2 covers 9 bases. The CDR3 contains 16 residues. Germline V lookup: CDR1 SGDLS, CDR2 YYNGEE. The junction had 9 bases not matched to a gene; V was cut back by 3 bases and J by 4 bases. The entire variable domain, with the rest obtained from reference TRBV9 and TRBJ2-3, is as follows: DSGVTQTPKHLITATGQRVTLRCSPRSGDLSVYWYQQSLDQGLQFLIQYYNGEERAKGNILERFSAQQFPDLHSELNLSSLELGDSALYFCASSAGGLAPADTQYFGPGTRLTVL.

CDR3 sequence reads: CASSQVKTGFTDTQYF. The CDR3, as DNA: TGTGCCAGCAGCCAAGTTAAGACAGGGTTCACAGATACGCAGTATTTT. The chain has TRBV4-2 and TRBJ2-3, with TRBD1 identical over 7 bases. Trimming cost V 1 base and J 2 bases; bases outside gene matches: 6. CDR3 size: 16 residues. Germline V CDR1 and CDR2: LGHNA, YNFKEQ.

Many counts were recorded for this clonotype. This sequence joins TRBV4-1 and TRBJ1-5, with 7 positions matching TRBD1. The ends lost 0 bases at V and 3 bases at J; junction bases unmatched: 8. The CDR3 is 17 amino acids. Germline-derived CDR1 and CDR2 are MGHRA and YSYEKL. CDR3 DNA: TGCGCCAGCAGCCAAGAAGGCTGGCAGGGGGTCAATCAGCCCCAGCATTTT. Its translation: CASSQEGWQGVNQPQHF.

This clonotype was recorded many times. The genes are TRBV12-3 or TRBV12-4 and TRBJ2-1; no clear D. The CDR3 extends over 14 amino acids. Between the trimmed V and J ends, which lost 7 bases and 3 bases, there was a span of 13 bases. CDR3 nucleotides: TGTGCCAGCAAGAGAGCCCAGAACTACAATGAGCAGTTCTTC. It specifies CASKRAQNYNEQFF.

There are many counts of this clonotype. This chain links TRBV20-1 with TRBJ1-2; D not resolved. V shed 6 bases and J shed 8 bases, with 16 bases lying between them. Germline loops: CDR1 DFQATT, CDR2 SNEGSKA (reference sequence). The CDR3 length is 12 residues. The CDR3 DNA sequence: TGCAGTGCAGGTTATTTCTCGGACGGCTACACCTTC. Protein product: CSAGYFSDGYTF.

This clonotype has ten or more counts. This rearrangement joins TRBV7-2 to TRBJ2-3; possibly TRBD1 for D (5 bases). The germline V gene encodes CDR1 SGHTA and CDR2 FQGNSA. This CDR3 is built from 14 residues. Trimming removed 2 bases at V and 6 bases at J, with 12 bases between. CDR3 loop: CASSLLGRTDTQYF. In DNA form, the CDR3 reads TGTGCCAGCAGCTTATTGGGGCGTACCGATACGCAGTATTTT.

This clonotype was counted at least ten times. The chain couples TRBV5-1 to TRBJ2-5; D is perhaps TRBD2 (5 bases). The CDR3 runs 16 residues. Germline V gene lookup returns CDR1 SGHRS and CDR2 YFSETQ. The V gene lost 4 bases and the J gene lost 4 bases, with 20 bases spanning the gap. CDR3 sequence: CASSPGASPGGETQYF. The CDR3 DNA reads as TGCGCCAGCAGCCCGGGTGCCTCGCCCGGAGGAGAGACCCAGTACTTC.

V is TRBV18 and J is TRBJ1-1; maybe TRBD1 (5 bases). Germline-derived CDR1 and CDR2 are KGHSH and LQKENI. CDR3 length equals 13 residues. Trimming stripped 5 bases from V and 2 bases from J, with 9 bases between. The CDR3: CASSSTDNTEAFF. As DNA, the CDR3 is TGTGCCAGCTCATCGACAGATAACACTGAAGCTTTCTTT.

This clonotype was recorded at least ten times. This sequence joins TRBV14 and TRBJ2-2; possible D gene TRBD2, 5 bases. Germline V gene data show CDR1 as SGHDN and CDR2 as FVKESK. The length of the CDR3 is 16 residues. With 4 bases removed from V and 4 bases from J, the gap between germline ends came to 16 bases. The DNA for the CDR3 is TGTGCCAGCAGCCGGAGCGGAATGGCGCCCACCGGGGAGCTGTTTTTT. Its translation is CASSRSGMAPTGELFF.

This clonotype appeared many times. The CDR3 region is CASGTGGGYSGANVLTF. The CDR3 DNA follows: TGTGCCAGCGGAACAGGGGGCGGATACTCTGGGGCCAACGTCCTGACTTTC. The chain employs TRBV7-9 and TRBJ2-6, with TRBD1 identical over 9 bases. Germline loops: CDR1 SEHNR, CDR2 FQNEAQ (reference sequence). The V segment lost 8 bases and the J segment 0 bases; nucleotides outside the gene matches: 8. This CDR3 contains 17 residues.

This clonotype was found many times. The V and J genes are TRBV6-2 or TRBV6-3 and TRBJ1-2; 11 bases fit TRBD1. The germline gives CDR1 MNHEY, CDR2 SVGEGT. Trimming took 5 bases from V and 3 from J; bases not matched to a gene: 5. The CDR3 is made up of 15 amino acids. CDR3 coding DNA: TGTGCCAGCAGTACGGACAGGGGGCGCGACTATGGCTACACCTTC. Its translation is CASSTDRGRDYGYTF.

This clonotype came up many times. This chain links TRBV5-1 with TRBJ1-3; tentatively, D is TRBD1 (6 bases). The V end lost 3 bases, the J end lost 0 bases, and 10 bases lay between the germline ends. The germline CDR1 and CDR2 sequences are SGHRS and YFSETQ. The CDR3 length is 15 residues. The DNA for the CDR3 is TGCGCCAGCAGCTGGGACACGAGCTCTGGAAACACCATATATTTT. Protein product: CASSWDTSSGNTIYF.

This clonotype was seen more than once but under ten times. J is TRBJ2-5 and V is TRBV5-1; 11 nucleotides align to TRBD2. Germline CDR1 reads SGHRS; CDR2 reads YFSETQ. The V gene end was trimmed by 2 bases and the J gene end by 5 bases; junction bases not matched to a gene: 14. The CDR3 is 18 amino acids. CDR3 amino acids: CASSFRPDTSGGRETQYF. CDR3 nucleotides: TGCGCCAGCAGCTTCCGACCCGACACTAGCGGGGGTAGGGAGACCCAGTACTTC.

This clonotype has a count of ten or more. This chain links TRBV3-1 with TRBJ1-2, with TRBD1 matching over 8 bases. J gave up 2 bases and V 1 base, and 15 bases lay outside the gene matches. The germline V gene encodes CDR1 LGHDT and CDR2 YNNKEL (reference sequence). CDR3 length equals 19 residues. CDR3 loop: CASSQGEQGVIRRNYGYTF. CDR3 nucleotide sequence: TGTGCCAGCAGCCAAGGCGAACAGGGGGTCATCAGGAGAAACTATGGCTACACCTTC.

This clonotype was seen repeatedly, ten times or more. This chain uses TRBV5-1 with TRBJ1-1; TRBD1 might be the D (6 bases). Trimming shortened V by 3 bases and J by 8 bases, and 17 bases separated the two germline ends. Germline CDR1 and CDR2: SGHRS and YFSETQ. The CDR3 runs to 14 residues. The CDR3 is CASSSTGGPTEAFF. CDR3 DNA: TGCGCCAGCAGCTCGACAGGTGGGCCTACGGAAGCTTTCTTT.

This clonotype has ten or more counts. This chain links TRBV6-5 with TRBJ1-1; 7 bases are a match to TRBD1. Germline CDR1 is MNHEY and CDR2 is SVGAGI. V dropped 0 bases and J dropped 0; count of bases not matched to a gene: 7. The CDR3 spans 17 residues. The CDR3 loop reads CASSYSFPGGLNTEAFF. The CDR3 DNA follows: TGTGCCAGCAGTTACTCGTTCCCAGGGGGATTGAACACTGAAGCTTTCTTT.

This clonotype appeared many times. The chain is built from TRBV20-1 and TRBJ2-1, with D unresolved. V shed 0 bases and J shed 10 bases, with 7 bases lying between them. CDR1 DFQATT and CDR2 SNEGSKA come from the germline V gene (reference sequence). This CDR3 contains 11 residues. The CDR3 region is CSARDLREQFF. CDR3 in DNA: TGCAGTGCTAGAGATCTGAGGGAGCAGTTCTTC.

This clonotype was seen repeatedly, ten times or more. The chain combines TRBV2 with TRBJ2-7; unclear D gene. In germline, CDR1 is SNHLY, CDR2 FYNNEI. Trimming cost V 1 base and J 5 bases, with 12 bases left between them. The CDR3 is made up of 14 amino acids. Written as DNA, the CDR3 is TGTGCCAGCAGTGAAGGTCCGGAAGGTCACGAGCAGTACTTC. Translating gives CASSEGPEGHEQYF.